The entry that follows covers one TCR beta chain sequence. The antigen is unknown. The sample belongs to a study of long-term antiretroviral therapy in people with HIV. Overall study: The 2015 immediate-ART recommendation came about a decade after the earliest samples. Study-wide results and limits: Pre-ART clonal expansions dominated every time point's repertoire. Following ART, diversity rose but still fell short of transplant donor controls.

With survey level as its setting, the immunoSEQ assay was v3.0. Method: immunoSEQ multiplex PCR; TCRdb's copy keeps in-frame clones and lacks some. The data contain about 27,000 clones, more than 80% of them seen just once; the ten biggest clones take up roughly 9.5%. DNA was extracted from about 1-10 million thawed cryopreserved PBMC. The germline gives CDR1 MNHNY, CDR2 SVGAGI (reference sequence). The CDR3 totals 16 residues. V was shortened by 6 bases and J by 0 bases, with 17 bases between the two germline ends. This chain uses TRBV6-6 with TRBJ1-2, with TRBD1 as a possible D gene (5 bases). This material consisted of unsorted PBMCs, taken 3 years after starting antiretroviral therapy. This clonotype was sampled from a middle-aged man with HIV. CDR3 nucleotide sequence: TGTGCCAGCAGCCCCCCCAGGGCGGAAGCTAACTATGGCTACACCTTC. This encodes CASSPPRAEANYGYTF.